The next 14 T cell receptor beta chains were all read from a single sample in a study of control samples from healthy donors and cancer patients. Profiling relied on immunoSEQ multiplex PCR, and the TCRdb table lists in-frame clones only, not all of them. The sample carries 150,000 to 200,000 clones, nearly 90% recorded once. Input material: blood. These TCRs come from a woman in her 50s in good health.

The chain is built from TRBV7-9 and TRBJ2-1; D gene ambiguous. The CDR3 extends over 13 amino acids. Germline V gives CDR1 SEHNR, CDR2 FQNEAQ (reference sequence). V lost 1 base to trimming and J lost 5 bases, with 6 bases between them. The CDR3 protein is CASSLVINNEQFF. The CDR3 nucleotides read TGTGCCAGCAGCTTAGTGATAAACAATGAGCAGTTCTTC.

The rearrangement joins TRBV12-3 or TRBV12-4 to TRBJ2-3, with D maybe TRBD2 (5 bases). The CDR3 runs 13 residues. Trimming shortened V by 1 base and J by 9 bases, and 11 bases separated the two germline ends. CDR3 in amino acids: CASSLGGLSTQYF. The DNA of the CDR3 is TGTGCCAGCAGTTTAGGCGGGTTGAGCACGCAGTATTTT.

The rearrangement joins TRBV27 to TRBJ1-6; 9 nucleotides match TRBD1. Germline values: CDR1 MNHEY, CDR2 SMNVEV (reference sequence). The junction had 3 bases not matched to a gene; V was cut back by 3 bases and J by 9 bases. CDR3 length equals 14 residues. This CDR3 reads CASSLDRGASPLHF. CDR3 coding DNA: TGTGCCAGCAGTTTGGACAGGGGAGCTTCACCCCTCCACTTT.

The CDR3 spells CSVGDTGSEEQYF. The DNA for the CDR3 is TGCAGCGTTGGGGATACAGGGTCGGAGGAGCAGTACTTC. The chain has TRBV29-1 and TRBJ2-7, with D possibly matching TRBD1 (6 bases). Germline V CDR1 and CDR2: SQVTM, ANQGSEA. The V end was cut by 4 bases, the J end by 7 bases, with 17 bases between. CDR3 length: 13 residues.

This clone was observed a few times. This sequence joins TRBV5-4 and TRBJ2-3; 8 bases line up with TRBD1. Germline V gene data show CDR1 as SGHNT and CDR2 as YYREEE (reference sequence). The CDR3 length is 15 residues. The V and J ends lost 6 bases and 1 base, in that order; junction bases with no gene match: 7. CDR3 nucleotide sequence: TGTGCCAGCATCCTGGCGGGACAGGGCACAGATACGCAGTATTTT. Protein: CASILAGQGTDTQYF. The full variable domain, completed using reference TRBV5-4 and TRBJ2-3, is ETGVTQSPTHLIKTRGQQVTLRCSSQSGHNTVSWYQQALGQGPQFIFQYYREEENGRGNFPPRFSGLQFPNYSSELNVNALELDDSALYLCASILAGQGTDTQYFGPGTRLTVL.

CDR3 loop: CASSPGAPTYEQYF. DNA of the CDR3: TGTGCCAGCAGTCCAGGGGCCCCGACCTACGAGCAGTACTTC. V gene TRBV7-9 combines with J gene TRBJ2-7; perhaps TRBD1 as D (6 bases). CDR1 and CDR2 from the germline V gene are SEHNR and FQNEAQ (reference sequence). V lost 6 bases and J lost 2, with 14 bases in between. The CDR3 covers 14 residues.

This chain joins TRBV9 and TRBJ1-2, with 9 bases matching TRBD1. CDR3 size: 17 residues. With 4 bases clipped from V and 4 bases from J, the junction kept 14 bases outside the gene matches. In germline, CDR1 is SGDLS, CDR2 YYNGEE. CDR3 DNA: TGTGCCAGCAGCCCAGACCCTACAGGGGGCGCCGGCTATGGCTACACCTTC. Amino acid sequence: CASSPDPTGGAGYGYTF.

The chain's CDR3 is CASSPVPNRETEQFF. The CDR3 region has the DNA TGTGCCAGCAGCCCGGTGCCAAACAGGGAAACTGAGCAGTTCTTC. This chain connects TRBV9 to TRBJ2-1, with D perhaps TRBD1 (6 bases). Looked up from germline, CDR1 is SGDLS and CDR2 is YYNGEE. Trimming removed 4 bases from V and 9 bases from J, with 20 bases in between. CDR3 length equals 15 residues. Full variable domain (outside the CDR3, taken from reference TRBV9 and TRBJ2-1): DSGVTQTPKHLITATGQRVTLRCSPRSGDLSVYWYQQSLDQGLQFLIQYYNGEERAKGNILERFSAQQFPDLHSELNLSSLELGDSALYFCASSPVPNRETEQFFGPGTRLTVL.

The chain links TRBV28 to TRBJ2-6, with D maybe TRBD2 (5 bases). The CDR3 length is 17 residues. Germline CDR1 MDHEN, CDR2 SYDVKM. Between the trimmed V and J ends, which lost 1 base and 0 bases, there was a span of 10 bases. The CDR3: CASSLFGLSSGANVLTF. DNA for the CDR3: TGTGCCAGCAGTTTATTCGGACTTTCCTCTGGGGCCAACGTCCTGACTTTC. Together with reference TRBV28 and TRBJ2-6, the CDR3 gives the full variable domain: DVKVTQSSRYLVKRTGEKVFLECVQDMDHENMFWYRQDPGLGLRLIYFSYDVKMKEKGDIPEGYSVSREKKERFSLILESASTNQTSMYLCASSLFGLSSGANVLTFGAGSRLTVL.

The chain links TRBV5-1 to TRBJ2-1; no firm D call. The length of the CDR3 is 14 residues. Trimming removed 2 bases at V and 5 bases at J, with 11 bases between. Germline CDR1 SGHRS, CDR2 YFSETQ. The CDR3 DNA reads as TGCGCCAGCAGCTTATGGACGCAAGACAATGAGCAGTTCTTC. This encodes CASSLWTQDNEQFF.

The V and J genes are TRBV19 and TRBJ2-3, with a tentative D call TRBD2 (9 bases). The CDR3 runs to 18 residues. Between the trimmed V and J ends, which lost 3 bases and 5 bases, there was a span of 24 bases. Germline-derived CDR1 and CDR2 are LNHDA and SQIVND (reference sequence). Here the CDR3 DNA reads TGTGCCAGTAGTATTCAGGGGGCCAGCGGGGGGCGGCTAGATACGCAGTATTTT. Its protein product is CASSIQGASGGRLDTQYF.

The V gene is TRBV5-5, the J gene TRBJ2-3, with TRBD1 matching over 8 bases. The CDR3 runs 14 residues. V dropped 4 bases and J dropped 4; count of bases not matched to a gene: 5. CDR1 is SGHKS, CDR2 YYEKEE, per germline (reference sequence). This chain's CDR3 is CASSMGQAADTQYF. CDR3 DNA sequence: TGTGCCAGCAGCATGGGACAGGCGGCAGATACGCAGTATTTT. Full variable domain (remainder filled in from reference TRBV5-5 and TRBJ2-3): DAGVTQSPTHLIKTRGQQVTLRCSPISGHKSVSWYQQVLGQGPQFIFQYYEKEERGRGNFPDRFSARQFPNYSSELNVNALLLGDSALYLCASSMGQAADTQYFGPGTRLTVL.

For this clone: The sample carries other DNA sequences with the same CDR3. V and J are TRBV5-1 and TRBJ1-1; the D is unclear. The CDR3 totals 11 residues. CDR1 and CDR2 (germline): SGHRS, YFSETQ. The ends were cut back, 0 bases at V and 7 bases at J, with 4 bases in the middle. The DNA for the CDR3 is TGCGCCAGCAGCTTGGACAGTGAAGCTTTCTTT. Protein sequence: CASSLDSEAFF. The full variable domain, in which reference TRBV5-1 and TRBJ1-1 provide the parts outside the CDR3, is KAGVTQTPRYLIKTRGQQVTLSCSPISGHRSVSWYQQTPGQGLQFLFEYFSETQRNKGNFPGRFSGRQFSNSRSEMNVSTLELGDSALYLCASSLDSEAFFGQGTRLTVV.

The DNA for the CDR3 is TGTGCCAGCAGCACCGGGACAACGAACACTGAAGCTTTCTTT. Residues: CASSTGTTNTEAFF. The chain links TRBV5-5 to TRBJ1-1; a weak D match, TRBD1 (6 bases). Germline CDR1 SGHKS, CDR2 YYEKEE (reference sequence). Trimming stripped 4 bases from V and 1 base from J, with 11 bases between. The CDR3 has 14 residues.